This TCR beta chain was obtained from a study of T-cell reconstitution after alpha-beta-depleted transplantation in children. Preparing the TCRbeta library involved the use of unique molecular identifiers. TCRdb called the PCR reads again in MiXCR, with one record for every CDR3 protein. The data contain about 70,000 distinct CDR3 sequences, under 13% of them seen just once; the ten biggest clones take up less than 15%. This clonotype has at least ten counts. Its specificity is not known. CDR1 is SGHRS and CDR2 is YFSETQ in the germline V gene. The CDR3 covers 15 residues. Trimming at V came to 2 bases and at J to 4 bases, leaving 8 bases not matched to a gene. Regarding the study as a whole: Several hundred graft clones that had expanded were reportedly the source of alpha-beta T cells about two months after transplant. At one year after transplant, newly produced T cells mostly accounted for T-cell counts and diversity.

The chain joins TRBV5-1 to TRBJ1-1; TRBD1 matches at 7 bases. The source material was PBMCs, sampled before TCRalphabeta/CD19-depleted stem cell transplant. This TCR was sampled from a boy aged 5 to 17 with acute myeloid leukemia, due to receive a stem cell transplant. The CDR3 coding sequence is TGCGCCAGCAGCTTAGAAACAGGGGCTGGCACTGAAGCTTTCTTT. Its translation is CASSLETGAGTEAFF.